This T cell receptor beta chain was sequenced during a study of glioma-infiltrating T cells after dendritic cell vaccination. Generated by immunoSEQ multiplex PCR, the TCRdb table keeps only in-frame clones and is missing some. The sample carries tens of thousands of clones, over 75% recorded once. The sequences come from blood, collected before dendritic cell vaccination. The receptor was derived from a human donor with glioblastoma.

The CDR3: CASSDQRESSGELFF. CDR3 sequence (DNA): TGTGCCAGCAGTGATCAGCGGGAGTCCTCCGGGGAGCTGTTTTTT. The genes are TRBV2 and TRBJ2-2; 8 bases match TRBD2. Germline V gene lookup returns CDR1 SNHLY and CDR2 FYNNEI. CDR3 size: 15 residues. V shed 3 bases, J shed 6 bases, and the junction held 6 bases outside the gene matches.